The 19 T cell receptor beta chains listed next were all sequenced from one sample in a study of early T cells in non-severe SARS-CoV-2 infection. From the 5' RACE reads, TCRdb called clonotypes with MiXCR, one entry per CDR3 protein. The data contain approximately 31,000 distinct CDR3 sequences, roughly 5% of them singletons. The sequenced material came from whole blood. The source is an adult who was a healthcare worker with PCR-confirmed SARS-CoV-2 infection or an uninfected control (not recorded which).

The sample holds many counts of this clonotype. The chain recombines TRBV3-1 with TRBJ2-7; 10 nucleotides agree with TRBD1. This CDR3 is built from 18 residues. Per the germline V gene, CDR1 is LGHDT and CDR2 is YNNKEL (reference sequence). V dropped 3 bases and J dropped 6; count of bases not matched to a gene: 17. The CDR3 nucleotides are TGTGCCAGCAGCCAGATTACGCGGAGACAGGGGGCGAATACCGAGCAGTACTTC. This codes for CASSQITRRQGANTEQYF.

The chain recombines TRBV7-9 with TRBJ2-7; 9 bases are shared with TRBD2. V lost 10 bases to trimming and J lost 3 bases; unmatched junction nucleotides: 13. The germline V gene has CDR1 SEHNR and CDR2 FQNEAQ (reference sequence). This CDR3 spans 15 amino acids. The CDR3 reads CATSPGLAGVYEQYF. The CDR3, as DNA: TGTGCCACCTCCCCGGGATTAGCGGGAGTCTACGAGCAGTACTTC.

This clonotype was counted a few times. V is TRBV5-1 and J is TRBJ2-5, with D possibly matching TRBD1 (5 bases). There are 13 residues in the CDR3. V lost 0 bases and J 4 bases, leaving 7 bases between the germline ends. Per germline, CDR1 SGHRS and CDR2 YFSETQ. The CDR3 loop is CASSLGGGETQYF. CDR3 in DNA: TGCGCCAGCAGCTTGGGGGGCGGAGAGACCCAGTACTTC.

The rearrangement uses TRBV4-1 and TRBJ1-5, with TRBD1 as a possible D gene (6 bases). Trimming removed 3 bases from V and 1 base from J, with 13 bases in between. Germline CDR1 and CDR2: MGHRA and YSYEKL. The CDR3 loop spans 16 amino acids. The CDR3 protein is CASSHETGRSNQPQHF. DNA of the CDR3: TGCGCCAGCAGCCATGAGACAGGAAGAAGCAATCAGCCCCAGCATTTT.

This clonotype was observed many times. The J gene is TRBJ2-1, the V gene TRBV15, with TRBD1 identical over 10 bases. Germline V gene lookup returns CDR1 LNHNV and CDR2 YYDKDF (reference sequence). This CDR3 has 16 amino acids. The trim removed 3 bases at V and 4 bases at J, leaving 6 bases unmatched. CDR3 in amino acids: CATSRGGQGVYNEQFF. The CDR3, as DNA: TGTGCCACCAGCAGGGGAGGACAGGGGGTTTACAATGAGCAGTTCTTC.

This clonotype was recorded a few times. The gene calls are TRBV4-1 and TRBJ1-3; 9 bases map to TRBD1. The CDR3 has 15 amino acids. The germline CDR1 and CDR2 sequences are MGHRA and YSYEKL. The J segment lost 2 bases and the V segment lost 2 bases, leaving 1 base of the junction unmatched. For the CDR3, the DNA is TGCGCCAGCAGCCAAAGACAGGGGGCTGGAAACACCATATATTTT. Amino acid sequence: CASSQRQGAGNTIYF.

This clonotype was counted many times. The chain combines TRBV3-1 with TRBJ1-1; TRBD1 matches at 7 bases. J was trimmed by 10 bases and V by 7 bases; bases with no gene match: 6. This CDR3 is built from 11 residues. In germline, CDR1 is LGHDT, CDR2 YNNKEL (reference sequence). The CDR3 nucleotides are TGTGCCAGCATCAGGGGGGGGAGAGCTTTCTTT. Encoded protein: CASIRGGRAFF.

This rearrangement joins TRBV3-1 to TRBJ2-1, with 11 bases identical to TRBD2. Germline loops: CDR1 LGHDT, CDR2 YNNKEL (reference sequence). The CDR3 loop spans 15 amino acids. With V trimmed by 4 bases and J by 9 bases, 8 bases remained unmatched. The chain's CDR3 is CASSPTSGSIGEQFF. DNA of the CDR3: TGTGCCAGCAGCCCTACTAGCGGGAGCATCGGTGAGCAGTTCTTC.

J is TRBJ2-7 and V is TRBV20-1, with TRBD1 as a possible D gene (6 bases). CDR1 and CDR2 (germline): DFQATT, SNEGSKA (reference sequence). The V end lost 3 bases, the J end lost 2 bases, and 14 bases lay between the germline ends. The CDR3 has 14 residues. CDR3 sequence: CSASSRGTTYEQYF. Here the CDR3 DNA reads TGCAGTGCTAGTTCTAGAGGGACAACCTACGAGCAGTACTTC.

Only a few counts were recorded for this clonotype. The rearrangement uses TRBV27 and TRBJ2-5; 10 bases align to TRBD1. With 4 bases clipped from V and 4 bases from J, the junction kept 6 bases outside the gene matches. Per germline, CDR1 MNHEY and CDR2 SMNVEV (reference sequence). The CDR3 sequence is 15 residues long. The CDR3 protein is CASSSDRGLIETQYF. The CDR3 nucleotides read TGTGCCAGCAGTTCCGACAGGGGGCTAATAGAGACCCAGTACTTC.

The table lists this clonotype with a few counts. This chain uses TRBV7-2 with TRBJ1-1; 9 nucleotides line up with TRBD1. The CDR3 contains 12 residues. With V trimmed by 3 bases and J by 10 bases, 3 bases remained unmatched. Germline CDR1 is SGHTA and CDR2 is FQGNSA. The CDR3 sequence is CASSFRQGGAFF. CDR3 sequence (DNA): TGTGCCAGCAGCTTTAGACAGGGGGGAGCTTTCTTT.

V gene TRBV7-3 combines with J gene TRBJ2-5, with 14 bases identical to TRBD2. Germline V gene data show CDR1 as SGHTA and CDR2 as FQGTGA. The CDR3 is 16 amino acids. Germline trimming cut 5 bases from V and 4 bases from J; bases unmatched to any gene: 6. CDR3 in amino acids: CASSIGTSGSRETQYF. CDR3 sequence (DNA): TGTGCCAGCAGCATAGGGACTAGCGGGAGTCGAGAGACCCAGTACTTC.

There are many counts of this clonotype. The genes are TRBV14 and TRBJ1-6, with a possible D match to TRBD1 (6 bases). Trimming shortened V by 1 base and J by 9 bases, and 10 bases separated the two germline ends. From germline, CDR1 is SGHDN and CDR2 FVKESK. CDR3 length: 14 amino acids. The CDR3 DNA reads as TGTGCCAGCAGCCAAGCACAGGGCAGTTCACCCCTCCACTTT. It codes for CASSQAQGSSPLHF. Looking up the rest from reference TRBV14 and TRBJ1-6 gives the full variable domain: EAGVTQFPSHSVIEKGQTVTLRCDPISGHDNLYWYRRVMGKEIKFLLHFVKESKQDESGMPNNRFLAERTGGTYSTLKVQPAELEDSGVYFCASSQAQGSSPLHFGNGTRLTVT.

This clonotype was recorded at least ten times. This chain joins TRBV28 and TRBJ1-3, with D possibly matching TRBD1 (5 bases). Germline V gene data show CDR1 as MDHEN and CDR2 as SYDVKM. The CDR3 is made up of 16 amino acids. V was clipped by 5 bases and J by 0 bases, with 14 bases between them. CDR3 region: CASSTPGRGSGNTIYF. The CDR3 DNA reads as TGTGCCAGCAGTACTCCGGGACGGGGCTCTGGAAACACCATATATTTT.

This clonotype was recorded many times. This chain joins TRBV19 and TRBJ1-5; weak D call: TRBD1 (5 bases). V gave up 6 bases and J gave up 1 base, with 13 bases separating them. The CDR3 contains 15 residues. Germline assignment: CDR1 LNHDA and CDR2 SQIVND (reference sequence). The CDR3 is CASSRPGVSNQPQHF. In nucleotides, the CDR3 is TGTGCCAGTAGCAGACCGGGGGTGAGCAATCAGCCCCAGCATTTT.

Only a few counts were recorded for this clonotype. V is TRBV7-9 and J is TRBJ2-1, with TRBD2 matching over 10 bases. Germline V lookup: CDR1 SEHNR, CDR2 FQNEAQ (reference sequence). The CDR3 length is 13 residues. The V segment lost 5 bases and the J segment 13 bases; nucleotides outside the gene matches: 8. The chain's CDR3 is CASSPTSGPTQFF. CDR3 in DNA: TGTGCCAGCAGCCCGACTAGCGGGCCAACTCAGTTCTTC.

The V call is TRBV7-3, the J call TRBJ2-5; the match to TRBD1 covers 9 bases. The V gene's germline CDR1 is SGHTA and CDR2 FQGTGA. V was pared by 5 bases and J by 3 bases, with 7 bases of the junction left unmatched. The CDR3 totals 15 residues. The CDR3 is CASSPPDRGKETQYF. CDR3 nucleotides: TGTGCCAGCAGCCCACCGGACAGGGGAAAAGAGACCCAGTACTTC.

Concerning this clonotype itself: No conserved phenylalanine or tryptophan is present at the end of the CDR3, so a read error is the likely explanation. The chain has TRBV20-1 and TRBJ2-3; 11 nucleotides match TRBD2. The germline V gene has CDR1 DFQATT and CDR2 SNEGSKA (reference sequence). V lost 6 bases and J lost 0; bases outside the gene matches: 8. The CDR3 is made up of 16 amino acids. The CDR3 nucleotides read TGCAGTGCCGCCAGACTAGCGGGACCAAGCACAGATACGCAGTATTTA. As protein: CSAARLAGPSTDTQYL.

The genes are TRBV6-5 and TRBJ2-7; TRBD1 matches 10 bases. With V trimmed by 5 bases and J by 0 bases, 10 bases remained unmatched. Germline-derived CDR1 and CDR2 are MNHEY and SVGAGI. This CDR3 region has 17 residues. The CDR3 nucleotides read TGTGCCAGCAGTCGCCCCGCGGGACAGGGGAGCTCCTACGAGCAGTACTTC. Protein sequence: CASSRPAGQGSSYEQYF.